This TCR beta chain was sequenced in a study of radiation and T cells in renal cell carcinoma. Sequenced by immunoSEQ multiplex PCR; TCRdb stores in-frame clones only, minus some. The data show 140,000 or so clones, with about 88% seen just once and 12% held by the top ten. Study observations and caveats: In blood, top tumor clones expanded by 2 weeks, shrinking by 4. No pretreatment tumor biopsies were available for baseline clonotypes.

As to this clone: Its cognate antigen is unknown.

This CDR3 is 13 amino acids long. The ends were cut back, 5 bases at V and 4 bases at J, with 9 bases in the middle. Germline CDR1 and CDR2: LNHDA and SQIVND (reference sequence). Sample time point: baseline pretreatment blood. Treatment indicated: 15 Gy SBRT to primary tumor, nephrectomy 4 weeks later. This TCR came from a woman between 50 and 59 years old with renal cell carcinoma. The chain is built from TRBV19 and TRBJ1-5; no clear D gene. Here the sequenced sample was blood, taken from a patient whose treatment included radiotherapy and nephrectomy. The chain's CDR3 is CASSEQVNQPQHF. CDR3 bases: TGTGCCAGTAGTGAACAAGTTAATCAGCCCCAGCATTTT.